These 30 T cell receptor beta chains came from one sample sequenced in a study of response to subunit inactivated influenza vaccine. TCRdb passed the RT-PCR reads through MiXCR, listing each CDR3 protein once. Found here are over 400,000 distinct CDR3 sequences, 10% to 15% of them singletons; the top ten hold around 13%. Sequenced material: PBMCs from blood, taken more than 35 days after vaccination. These receptors came from a man aged 45-65 years who received an inactivated influenza vaccine.

This clonotype showed up many times. V usage is TRBV13 and J usage is TRBJ2-3; D is perhaps TRBD1 (5 bases). The CDR3 spans 13 residues. From germline, CDR1 is PRHDT and CDR2 FYEKMQ (reference sequence). V was shortened by 3 bases and J by 6 bases, with 10 bases between the two germline ends. CDR3 bases: TGTGCCAGCAGCTTCAGGGCTAGGGATACGCAGTATTTT. Translated, it gives CASSFRARDTQYF.

In its sample, this clonotype was seen many times. The chain links TRBV5-1 to TRBJ2-1; 10 bases match TRBD2. CDR3 length: 17 amino acids. J gave up 4 bases and V 0 bases, and 7 bases lay outside the gene matches. Germline CDR1 is SGHRS and CDR2 is YFSETQ. CDR3 sequence reads: CASSLASGSSSYNEQFF. In nucleotides, the CDR3 is TGCGCCAGCAGCTTGGCTAGCGGGAGTTCTTCTTACAATGAGCAGTTCTTC.

Turning to this clonotype: This may be a read error: a much more frequent sequence differs by one nucleotide. The chain employs TRBV3-1 and TRBJ2-1; 8 bases fit TRBD1. This CDR3 has 18 residues. Germline trimming cut 1 base from V and 6 bases from J; bases unmatched to any gene: 14. From germline, CDR1 is LGHDT and CDR2 YNNKEL (reference sequence). The CDR3 sequence is CASSQGRFGRGLGNEQFF. CDR3 DNA sequence: TGTGCCAGCAGCCAAGGTCGGTTTGGCAGGGGGCTTGGCAATGAGCAGTTCTTC.

J is TRBJ2-7 and V is TRBV25-1; 10 bases fit TRBD2. CDR1 and CDR2 from the germline V gene are MGHDK and SYGVNS. With 3 bases clipped from V and 2 bases from J, the junction kept 4 bases outside the gene matches. The CDR3 runs to 15 residues. The chain's CDR3 is CASSEGLAPTYEQYF. The CDR3 DNA reads TGTGCCAGCAGTGAGGGACTAGCGCCCACCTACGAGCAGTACTTC.

This sequence joins TRBV5-5 and TRBJ1-4, with D possibly TRBD1 on 5 matching bases. Trimming cost V 4 bases and J 5 bases, with 15 bases left between them. CDR1 and CDR2 (germline): SGHKS, YYEKEE (reference sequence). The CDR3 loop spans 15 amino acids. For the CDR3, the DNA is TGTGCCAGCAGCCCCGGGACCGCTAGAAATGAAAAACTGTTTTTT. Its protein is CASSPGTARNEKLFF.

In its sample, this clonotype was seen many times. Here the CDR3 DNA reads TGTGCCAGCAGCTTTATTTCCCGACAGGGGCCTTTGCAAGGGCAGTTCTTC. It specifies CASSFISRQGPLQGQFF. The chain joins TRBV11-2 to TRBJ2-1; 8 bases agree with TRBD1. Trimming took 3 bases from V and 12 from J; bases not matched to a gene: 19. The germline V gene has CDR1 SGHAT and CDR2 FQNNGV. CDR3 length: 17 residues.

This clonotype was detected only a few times. The CDR3 region has the DNA TGCAGTGCTAGATTCGGCGGACCTTCCAATGAGCAGTTCTTC. Its translation is CSARFGGPSNEQFF. This chain joins TRBV20-1 and TRBJ2-1; D unclear. This CDR3 is built from 14 residues. Trimming took off 2 bases at V and 6 bases at J, with 14 bases between the two ends. The germline V gene encodes CDR1 DFQATT and CDR2 SNEGSKA (reference sequence).

This clonotype was detected many times. CDR3 nucleotide sequence: TGTGCCAGCAGCTTAGCGCTCTTAGCGGGGGCTTTTCGGTACAATGAGCAGTTCTTC. Its protein product is CASSLALLAGAFRYNEQFF. This rearrangement joins TRBV7-2 to TRBJ2-1; 9 positions match TRBD2. V gave up 0 bases and J gave up 4 bases; unmatched junction bases: 13. The CDR3 runs to 19 residues. Germline CDR1 is SGHTA and CDR2 is FQGNSA.

This clonotype was recorded a few times. This CDR3 is CASSLVGGASGANVLTF. Written as DNA, the CDR3 is TGCGCCAGCAGCTTGGTGGGGGGCGCCTCTGGGGCCAACGTCCTGACTTTC. The V gene is TRBV5-1, the J gene TRBJ2-6; TRBD1 or TRBD2 may be the D gene (6 bases each). V lost 0 bases to trimming and J lost 0 bases, with 10 bases between them. CDR3 length: 17 amino acids. Germline V gene lookup returns CDR1 SGHRS and CDR2 YFSETQ. Looking up the rest from reference TRBV5-1 and TRBJ2-6 gives the full variable domain: KAGVTQTPRYLIKTRGQQVTLSCSPISGHRSVSWYQQTPGQGLQFLFEYFSETQRNKGNFPGRFSGRQFSNSRSEMNVSTLELGDSALYLCASSLVGGASGANVLTFGAGSRLTVL.

This clonotype was observed once. V and J are TRBV19 and TRBJ1-5; maybe TRBD1 (5 bases). V dropped 1 base and J dropped 6 bases, with 7 bases sitting between them. Germline V gene data show CDR1 as LNHDA and CDR2 as SQIVND (reference sequence). CDR3 length: 13 amino acids. The CDR3 sequence is CASSIGGTQPQHF. CDR3 DNA sequence: TGTGCCAGTAGTATAGGGGGGACTCAGCCCCAGCATTTT.

This clonotype was seen ten or more times. The chain is built from TRBV5-1 and TRBJ2-3, with D possibly called TRBD1 or TRBD2 (6 bases each). This CDR3 is 18 amino acids long. V dropped 0 bases and J dropped 4 bases, with 21 bases sitting between them. Germline lookup yields CDR1 SGHRS and CDR2 YFSETQ. The CDR3 DNA reads TGCGCCAGCAGCTTGGCCAGGGGACTCATAAGCTCGTCAGATACGCAGTATTTT. Its protein is CASSLARGLISSSDTQYF.

The chain combines TRBV28 with TRBJ2-7; D is unclear. V was trimmed by 3 bases and J by 4 bases, leaving 25 bases between them. Germline V gene lookup returns CDR1 MDHEN and CDR2 SYDVKM. The CDR3 runs to 18 residues. This CDR3 reads CASSFALGDRPWVYEQYF. The CDR3 nucleotides are TGTGCCAGCAGTTTTGCCCTTGGTGATAGGCCTTGGGTTTACGAGCAGTACTTC.

This clonotype was picked up a small number of times. This rearrangement joins TRBV5-1 to TRBJ2-3; 7 nucleotides line up with TRBD2. Per germline, CDR1 SGHRS and CDR2 YFSETQ. V dropped 4 bases and J dropped 1; count of bases not matched to a gene: 6. The CDR3 sequence is 15 residues long. CDR3 region: CASSVSGKGTDTQYF. The CDR3 DNA reads TGCGCCAGCAGCGTGAGCGGGAAGGGCACAGATACGCAGTATTTT.

This clonotype was counted only a few times. This chain connects TRBV4-2 to TRBJ2-3; D may be TRBD2 (6 bases). Trimming cost V 3 bases and J 6 bases, with 19 bases left between them. CDR1 LGHNA and CDR2 YNFKEQ come from the germline V gene. The length of the CDR3 is 16 residues. CDR3 loop: CASSHPKGAGGDTQYF. Here the CDR3 DNA reads TGTGCCAGCAGCCACCCTAAAGGGGCTGGGGGGGATACGCAGTATTTT.

The J gene is TRBJ2-5, the V gene TRBV20-1; 10 bases align to TRBD2. The V segment lost 6 bases and the J segment 4 bases; nucleotides outside the gene matches: 23. The V gene's germline CDR1 is DFQATT and CDR2 SNEGSKA (reference sequence). The CDR3 spans 19 residues. The CDR3: CSAPLTGGLALAPLETQYF. Written as DNA, the CDR3 is TGCAGTGCCCCCCTCACCGGGGGACTAGCGTTGGCTCCGTTAGAGACCCAGTACTTC.

This clonotype was seen a few times. The gene calls are TRBV21-1 and TRBJ2-7. TRBV21-1 represents a pseudogene. This CDR3 is built from 12 residues. CDR3 nucleotides: TGTGCCAGCAGCAAAGCCGTCTCCGAGCAGTACTTC. It yields the protein CASSKAVSEQYF.

This clonotype has a handful of counts. The V and J genes are TRBV27 and TRBJ1-2, with D possibly matching TRBD1 (5 bases). CDR1 MNHEY and CDR2 SMNVEV come from the germline V gene (reference sequence). The CDR3 covers 13 residues. Trimming removed 5 bases from V and 4 bases from J, with 11 bases in between. The CDR3 loop is CASSKEGFYGYTF. The DNA for the CDR3 is TGTGCCAGCAGTAAGGAGGGGTTCTATGGCTACACCTTC.

This clonotype was found a few times. V usage is TRBV12-3 or TRBV12-4 and J usage is TRBJ2-7, with a possible D match to TRBD1 (6 bases). Between the trimmed V and J ends, which lost 6 bases and 5 bases, there was a span of 20 bases. The CDR3 contains 15 residues. CDR3 sequence reads: CASRPSTGSWDEQYF. The CDR3 DNA reads TGTGCCAGCAGACCTTCAACAGGGAGCTGGGACGAGCAGTACTTC.

This clonotype was recorded many times. CDR3 loop: CAISEGERETQYF. For the CDR3, the DNA is TGTGCCATCAGTGAAGGGGAAAGAGAGACCCAGTACTTC. The gene calls are TRBV10-3 and TRBJ2-5; possible D gene TRBD1, 5 bases. The germline gives CDR1 ENHRY, CDR2 SYGVKD. The CDR3 length is 13 residues. With 3 bases removed from V and 4 bases from J, the gap between germline ends came to 9 bases.

This clonotype occurred many times. The CDR3 here is CASSDGDTDTQYF. CDR3 coding DNA: TGTGCCAGCAGTGATGGGGATACAGATACGCAGTATTTT. V is TRBV6-4 and J is TRBJ2-3; unclear D gene. The CDR3 consists of 13 residues. Germline V gene lookup returns CDR1 MRHNA and CDR2 SNTAGT. Trimming cost V 3 bases and J 3 bases, with 7 bases left between them.

The CDR3 DNA reads TGTGCCAGCAGCTTCCTGTCGGGGACAGCCCAAGAGACCCAGTACTTC. This encodes CASSFLSGTAQETQYF. This chain links TRBV7-2 with TRBJ2-5, with 7 positions matching TRBD1. V lost 3 bases, J lost 1 base, and 8 bases stayed unmatched. Germline V gene data show CDR1 as SGHTA and CDR2 as FQGNSA. The CDR3 is 16 residues long.

This clonotype was seen many times. The chain employs TRBV27 and TRBJ2-5; the D gene is possibly TRBD2 (5 bases). This CDR3 region has 14 residues. Trimming removed 7 bases from V and 4 bases from J, with 16 bases in between. The germline gives CDR1 MNHEY, CDR2 SMNVEV (reference sequence). DNA for the CDR3: TGTGCCAGCAAGAAGAACCTTGGAGGAGAGACCCAGTACTTC. Amino acids: CASKKNLGGETQYF.

J is TRBJ2-7 and V is TRBV20-1; D perhaps matches TRBD2 (5 bases). Germline V lookup: CDR1 DFQATT, CDR2 SNEGSKA (reference sequence). The CDR3 totals 12 residues. With 4 bases removed from V and 9 bases from J, the gap between germline ends came to 16 bases. CDR3 in DNA: TGCAGTGCTACACACACGCATGGAGGGCAGTACTTC. It encodes CSATHTHGGQYF.

This clonotype was seen ten or more times. The V gene is TRBV5-1, the J gene TRBJ2-7; 7 bases agree with TRBD1. Germline trimming cut 1 base from V and 3 bases from J; bases unmatched to any gene: 4. CDR1 SGHRS and CDR2 YFSETQ come from the germline V gene. The CDR3 runs 14 residues. CDR3 DNA: TGCGCCAGCAGCTTGTGGGACAGAATCTACGAGCAGTACTTC. This gives the protein CASSLWDRIYEQYF.

The V call is TRBV7-2, the J call TRBJ2-3; TRBD1 might be the D (5 bases). The CDR3 has 13 residues. The V gene's germline CDR1 is SGHTA and CDR2 FQGNSA. V was cut by 3 bases and J by 6 bases, with 10 bases left in between. The CDR3 reads CASSLTVRDTQYF. The DNA of the CDR3 is TGTGCCAGCAGCTTGACAGTTAGGGATACGCAGTATTTT.

This clonotype came up many times. This chain connects TRBV28 to TRBJ2-5; 8 positions agree with TRBD1. J was trimmed by 6 bases and V by 5 bases; bases with no gene match: 8. Germline V lookup: CDR1 MDHEN, CDR2 SYDVKM. This CDR3 contains 14 residues. CDR3 in amino acids: CASSRTGWLQTQYF. CDR3 nucleotides: TGTGCCAGCAGTAGGACAGGGTGGTTGCAGACCCAGTACTTC.

The rearrangement uses TRBV20-1 and TRBJ2-5; 11 positions match TRBD1. The V gene end was trimmed by 6 bases and the J gene end by 7 bases; junction bases not matched to a gene: 10. The CDR3 spans 14 residues. The germline gives CDR1 DFQATT, CDR2 SNEGSKA (reference sequence). CDR3 residues: CSAGPGQGVVTQYF. For the CDR3, the DNA is TGCAGTGCGGGGCCGGGACAGGGGGTGGTGACCCAGTACTTC.

This clonotype showed up many times. This chain connects TRBV20-1 to TRBJ1-4; unclear D gene. The V and J ends lost 6 bases and 6 bases respectively, with 14 bases between them. This CDR3 spans 13 amino acids. Germline V gene data show CDR1 as DFQATT and CDR2 as SNEGSKA (reference sequence). The CDR3, as DNA: TGCAGTGCGGGCGGACGGGGTCATGAAAAACTGTTTTTT. Translating gives CSAGGRGHEKLFF.

This clonotype was counted only a few times. J is TRBJ2-3 and V is TRBV27, with TRBD1 matching 10 bases. The trim removed 3 bases at V and 1 base at J, leaving 4 bases unmatched. Germline CDR1 reads MNHEY; CDR2 reads SMNVEV (reference sequence). This CDR3 has 16 residues. The CDR3 coding sequence is TGTGCCAGCAGTTTGCACGGGACAGGGGGCACAGATACGCAGTATTTT. Protein: CASSLHGTGGTDTQYF.

This rearrangement joins TRBV5-6 to TRBJ2-7, with 7 bases that match TRBD1. CDR3 size: 15 residues. V lost 1 base, J lost 3 bases, and 7 bases stayed unmatched. Per the germline V gene, CDR1 is SGHDT and CDR2 is YYEEEE. CDR3 DNA sequence: TGTGCCAGCAGCTTGCTAGGGGCAGGGGGCTACGAGCAGTACTTC. As protein: CASSLLGAGGYEQYF.